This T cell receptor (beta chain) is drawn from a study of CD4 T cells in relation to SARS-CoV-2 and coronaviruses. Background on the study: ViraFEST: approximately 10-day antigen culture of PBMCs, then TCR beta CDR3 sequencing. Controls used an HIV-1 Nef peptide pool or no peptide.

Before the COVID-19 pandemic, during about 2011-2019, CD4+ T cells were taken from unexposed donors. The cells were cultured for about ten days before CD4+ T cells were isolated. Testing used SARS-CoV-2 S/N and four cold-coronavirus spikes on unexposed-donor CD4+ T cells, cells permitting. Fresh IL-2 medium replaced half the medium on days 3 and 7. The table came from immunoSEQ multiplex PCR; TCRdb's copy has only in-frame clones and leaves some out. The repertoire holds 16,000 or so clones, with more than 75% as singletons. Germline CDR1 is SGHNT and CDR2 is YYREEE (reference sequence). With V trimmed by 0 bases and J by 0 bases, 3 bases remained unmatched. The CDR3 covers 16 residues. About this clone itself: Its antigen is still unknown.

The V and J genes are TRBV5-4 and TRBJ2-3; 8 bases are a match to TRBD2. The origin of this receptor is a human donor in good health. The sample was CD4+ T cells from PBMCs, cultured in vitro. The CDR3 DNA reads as TGTGCCAGCAGCTTGGTCCTAGCGGGTAGCACAGATACGCAGTATTTT. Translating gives CASSLVLAGSTDTQYF.